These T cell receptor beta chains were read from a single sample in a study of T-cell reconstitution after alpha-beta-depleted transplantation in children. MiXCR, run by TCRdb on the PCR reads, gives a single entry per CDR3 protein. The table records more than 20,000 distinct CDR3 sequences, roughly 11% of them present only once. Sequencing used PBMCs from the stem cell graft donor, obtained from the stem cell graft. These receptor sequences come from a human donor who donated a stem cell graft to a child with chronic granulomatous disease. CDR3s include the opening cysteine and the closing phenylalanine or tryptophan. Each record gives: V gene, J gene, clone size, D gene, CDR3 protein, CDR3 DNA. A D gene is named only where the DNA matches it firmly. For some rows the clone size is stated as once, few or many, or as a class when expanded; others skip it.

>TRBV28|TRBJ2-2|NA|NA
CAMSPGLLCGELFF
TGTGCCATGAGCCCCGGGCTCCTCTGCGGGGAGCTGTTTTTT
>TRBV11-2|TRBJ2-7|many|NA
CASSLGSGGLFSYEQYF
TGTGCCAGCAGCTTAGGTTCTGGGGGTCTTTTCTCCTACGAGCAGTACTTC
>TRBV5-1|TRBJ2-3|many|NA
CASSVQGSTDTQYF
TGCGCCAGCAGCGTACAGGGCAGTACAGATACGCAGTATTTT
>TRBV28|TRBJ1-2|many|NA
CASSLYRQILDYTF
TGTGCCAGCAGTTTATACAGACAGATACTAGACTACACCTTC
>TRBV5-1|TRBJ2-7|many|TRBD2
CASSLVTSGDYEQYF
TGCGCCAGCAGCTTGGTAACTAGCGGAGACTACGAGCAGTACTTC
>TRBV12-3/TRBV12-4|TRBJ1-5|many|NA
CASSLGPGGSQPQHF
TGTGCCAGCAGTTTAGGGCCAGGAGGGTCTCAGCCCCAGCATTTT
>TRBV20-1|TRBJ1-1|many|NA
CSAQATATEAFF
TGCAGTGCCCAGGCCACGGCCACTGAAGCTTTCTTT
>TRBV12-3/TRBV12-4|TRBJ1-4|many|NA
CASSLAGGVEKLFF
TGTGCCAGCAGTTTAGCCGGGGGAGTTGAAAAACTGTTTTTT
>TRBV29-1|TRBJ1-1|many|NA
CSVEDTRGNTEAFF
TGCAGCGTTGAAGATACACGGGGGAACACTGAAGCTTTCTTT
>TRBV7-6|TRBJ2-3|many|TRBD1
CASSSTDRGNTDTQYF
TGTGCCAGCAGCTCCACGGACAGGGGCAACACAGATACGCAGTATTTT
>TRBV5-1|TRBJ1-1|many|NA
CASSLTGARNTEAFF
TGCGCCAGCAGCTTGACGGGGGCTAGGAACACTGAAGCTTTCTTT
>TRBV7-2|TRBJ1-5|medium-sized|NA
CASSLQTGLNQPQHF
TGTGCCAGCAGCCTCCAGACAGGACTCAATCAGCCCCAGCATTTT
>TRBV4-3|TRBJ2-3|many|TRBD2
CASSQEGGLAVRDTQYF
TGCGCCAGCAGCCAAGAAGGGGGACTAGCGGTCCGGGATACGCAGTATTTT
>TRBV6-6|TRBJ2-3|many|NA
CASSYGNLGGTDTQYF
TGTGCCAGCAGTTACGGCAACCTCGGGGGCACAGATACGCAGTATTTT
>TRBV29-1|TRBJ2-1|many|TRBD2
CSVEGLAGDEQFF
TGCAGCGTTGAGGGACTAGCGGGGGATGAGCAGTTCTTC
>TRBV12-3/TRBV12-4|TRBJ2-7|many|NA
CASSLEPHYPYF
TGTGCCAGCAGTTTGGAGCCCCACTACCCGTACTTC
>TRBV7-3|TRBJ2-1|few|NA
CASGASARNEQFF
TGTGCCAGCGGAGCTAGCGCTAGAAATGAGCAGTTCTTC
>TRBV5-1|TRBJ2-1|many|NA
CASSPGVLNEQFF
TGCGCCAGCAGCCCGGGGGTTTTAAATGAGCAGTTCTTC
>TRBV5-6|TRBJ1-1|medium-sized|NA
CASSIPTGEAFF
TGTGCCAGCAGCATACCGACGGGAGAAGCTTTCTTT
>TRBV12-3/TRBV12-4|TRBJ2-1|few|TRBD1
CASMKTGDNEQFF
TGTGCCAGCATGAAGACAGGGGACAATGAGCAGTTCTTC
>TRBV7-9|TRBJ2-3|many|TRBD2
CASSSKLAAVPPDTQYF
TGTGCCAGCAGCAGTAAACTAGCGGCGGTCCCCCCAGATACGCAGTATTTT
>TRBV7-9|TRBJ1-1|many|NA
CATKPRQGKSTEAFF
TGTGCCACCAAGCCCCGGCAGGGGAAGAGCACTGAAGCTTTCTTT
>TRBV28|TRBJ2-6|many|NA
CASKGAGWTGANVLTF
TGTGCCAGCAAAGGTGCAGGATGGACTGGGGCCAACGTCCTGACTTTC
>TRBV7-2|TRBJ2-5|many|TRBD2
CASSLGGLAGRKTQYF
TGTGCCAGCAGCTTAGGTGGACTAGCGGGGCGAAAGACCCAGTACTTC
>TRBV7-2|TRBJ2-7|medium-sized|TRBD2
CASSPRLAGTEQYF
TGTGCCAGCAGCCCCCGACTAGCGGGAACCGAGCAGTACTTC
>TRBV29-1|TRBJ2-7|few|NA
CSVEGQGIYEQYF
TGCAGCGTTGAAGGGCAGGGGATCTACGAGCAGTACTTC
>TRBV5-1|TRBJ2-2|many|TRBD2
CASSLAEIAGVNTGELFF
TGCGCCAGCAGCTTGGCGGAAATAGCGGGCGTGAACACCGGGGAGCTGTTTTTT
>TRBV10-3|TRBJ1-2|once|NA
CAISEAGAHYGYTF
TGTGCCATCAGTGAGGCAGGGGCTCACTATGGCTACACCTTC
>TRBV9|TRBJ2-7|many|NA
CASSDLEPGGEQYF
TGTGCCAGCAGCGATCTCGAACCAGGAGGCGAGCAGTACTTC
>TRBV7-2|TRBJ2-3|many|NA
CASSLRASTDTQYF
TGTGCCAGCAGCTTAAGAGCTAGCACAGATACGCAGTATTTT
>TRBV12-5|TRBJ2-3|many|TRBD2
CASGFGLAGNTDTQYF
TGTGCTAGTGGTTTCGGACTAGCGGGAAACACAGATACGCAGTATTTT
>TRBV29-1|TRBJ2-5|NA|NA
CSVEREFQETQYF
TGCAGCGTTGAAAGGGAGTTCCAAGAGACCCAGTACTTC
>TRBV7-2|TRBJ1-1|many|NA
CASSLGAGNTEAFF
TGTGCCAGCAGCTTAGGAGCGGGGAACACTGAAGCTTTCTTT
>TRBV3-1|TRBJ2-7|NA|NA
CATSPERVPRTSYEQYF
TGTGCCACCAGCCCGGAGAGGGTTCCGCGGACCTCCTACGAGCAGTACTTC
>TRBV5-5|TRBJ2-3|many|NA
CASLPWGGTDTQYF
TGTGCCAGCCTCCCGTGGGGAGGCACAGATACGCAGTATTTT
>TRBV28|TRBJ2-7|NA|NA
CASRHEQYF
TGTGCCAGCAGGCACGAGCAGTACTTC
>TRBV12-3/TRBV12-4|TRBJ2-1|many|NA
CASILRGSPYNEQFF
TGTGCCAGCATTTTGAGGGGGTCTCCCTACAATGAGCAGTTCTTC
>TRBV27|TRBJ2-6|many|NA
CASTEGSTGANVLTF
TGTGCCAGCACAGAGGGTTCGACTGGGGCCAACGTCCTGACTTTC
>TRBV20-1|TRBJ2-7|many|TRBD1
CCARDRDRENISYEQYF
TGCTGTGCTAGGGACCGGGACAGGGAAAACATCTCCTACGAGCAGTACTTC
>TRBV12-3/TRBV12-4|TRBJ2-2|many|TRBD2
CASRLAGGTTGELFF
TGTGCCAGCAGGCTAGCGGGGGGGACGACCGGGGAGCTGTTTTTT
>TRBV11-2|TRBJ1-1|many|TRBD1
CASRPTGAWTEAFF
TGTGCCAGCAGACCTACAGGGGCTTGGACTGAAGCTTTCTTT
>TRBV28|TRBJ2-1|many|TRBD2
CASSLAGEIDEQFF
TGTGCCAGCAGTCTAGCGGGAGAGATCGATGAGCAGTTCTTC
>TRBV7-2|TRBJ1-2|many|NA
CASSERLFDGYTF
TGTGCCAGCAGCGAGAGGCTCTTCGATGGCTACACCTTC
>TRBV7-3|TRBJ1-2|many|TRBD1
CASRPEQGANYGYTF
TGTGCCAGCAGGCCCGAACAGGGGGCTAACTATGGCTACACCTTC
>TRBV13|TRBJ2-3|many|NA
CASSAGVDTDTQYF
TGTGCCAGCAGCGCCGGGGTCGACACAGATACGCAGTATTTT
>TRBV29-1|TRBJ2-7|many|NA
CSVGSGAYEQYF
TGCAGCGTTGGTTCGGGTGCCTACGAGCAGTACTTC
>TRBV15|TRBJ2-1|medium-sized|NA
CATTKGGRRYNEQFF
TGTGCCACCACCAAGGGGGGGCGACGCTACAATGAGCAGTTCTTC
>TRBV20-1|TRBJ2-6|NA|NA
CSATAGNSLRANGLTF
TGCAGTGCCACGGCAGGGAATTCTCTGCGGGCCAACGGCCTGACTTTC
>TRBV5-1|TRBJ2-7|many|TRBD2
CASSLVISGGSYEQYF
TGCGCCAGCAGCTTGGTTATCAGCGGGGGGTCGTACGAGCAGTACTTC
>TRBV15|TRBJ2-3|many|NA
CATSRDRASPPYF
TGTGCCACCAGCAGAGATCGAGCGTCCCCCCCGTATTTT
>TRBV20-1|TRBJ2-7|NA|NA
CSARDPRVYEQYF
TGCAGTGCTAGAGATCCCAGGGTTTACGAGCAGTACTTC
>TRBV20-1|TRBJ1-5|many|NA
CSARMGSGDNQPQHF
TGCAGTGCTAGAATGGGGTCTGGGGACAATCAGCCCCAGCATTTT
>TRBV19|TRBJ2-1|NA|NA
CASSYEAYNEQFF
TGTGCCAGTAGTTATGAGGCTTACAATGAGCAGTTCTTC
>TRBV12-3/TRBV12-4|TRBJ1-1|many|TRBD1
CASSLDRALTEAFF
TGTGCCAGCAGTCTAGACAGGGCCCTCACTGAAGCTTTCTTT
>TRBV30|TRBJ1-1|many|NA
CAFLMGTLNTEAFF
TGTGCCTTCCTAATGGGGACCTTGAACACTGAAGCTTTCTTT
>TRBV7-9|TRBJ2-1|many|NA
CASSYQGKLPQSWKFF
TGTGCCAGCAGCTACCAGGGGAAGCTACCTCAATCTTGGAAGTTCTTC